This T cell receptor (beta chain) originates from a study of blood T cell repertoires in COVID-19. Study as a whole: COVID-19 samples, acute and convalescent, were from the United States, Italy and Spain. T cells, B-cell-depleted T cells, or PBMCs supplied cDNA or gDNA.

In the original workflow: Scientists estimated how many nucleated cells there were by amplifying reference gene primers. Sequencing was performed with immunoSEQ multiplex PCR; in TCRdb, only in-frame clones are kept and a portion is missing. V and J calls and clone size follow that table, whereas D and trimming were derived from the DNA. The sample lists fewer than 200,000 clones, approximately 82% seen once, with 20% to 25% in the top ten. Germline CDR1 reads ENHRY; CDR2 reads SYGVKD. The CDR3 length is 15 residues. V lost 4 bases to trimming and J lost 2 bases, with 12 bases between them. The chain joins TRBV10-3 to TRBJ1-3, with D unclear. The source material was peripheral blood. This TCR derives from a woman aged 80 or over with acute or convalescent COVID-19. The CDR3 bases are TGTGCCATCAGTGGCGCGGGGAATACTGGAAACACCATATATTTT. Translation: CAISGAGNTGNTIYF.